A selection of T cell receptor beta chains follows, all from one sample in a study of lymphopenia after photon versus proton radiotherapy. Only in-frame clones appear in the TCRdb table, and some are missing; sequencing was by immunoSEQ multiplex PCR. The sample consists of about 39,000 clones, approximately 90% of them appearing once. This material consisted of peripheral blood, taken from a patient treated with photon-based radiotherapy. The receptors stem from a man between 60 and 75 years old with cholangiocarcinoma. CDR3s include the opening cysteine and the closing phenylalanine or tryptophan. The D gene is left open where the match is weak. Rows may omit the clone size; those that give it use once, few, many or a size class.

J gene: TRBJ1-2; clone size: -; D gene: TRBD1; V gene: TRBV28; CDR3 DNA: TGTGCCAGCAGTGATTTCGGGACAGCCTATGGCTACACCTTC; CDR3 protein: CASSDFGTAYGYTF
J gene: TRBJ1-2; clone size: -; D gene: TRBD1; V gene: TRBV28; CDR3 DNA: TGTGCCAGCAGTCCCTTAAGGACAGGGGGGACCTATGGCTACACCTTC; CDR3 protein: CASSPLRTGGTYGYTF
J gene: TRBJ1-1; clone size: -; D gene: -; V gene: TRBV7-9; CDR3 DNA: TGTGCCAGCAGCCTCTGGGAGGCAGTTAACACTGAAGCTTTCTTT; CDR3 protein: CASSLWEAVNTEAFF
J gene: TRBJ2-2; clone size: -; D gene: TRBD1; V gene: TRBV5-1; CDR3 DNA: TGCGCCAGCAGCTTGGTACAGGGGGTCCCCGGGGAGCTGTTTTTT; CDR3 protein: CASSLVQGVPGELFF
J gene: TRBJ2-5; clone size: -; D gene: -; V gene: TRBV5-1; CDR3 DNA: TGCGCCAGCAGCCCCGGGGACACTCTAGCGACCCAGTACTTC; CDR3 protein: CASSPGDTLATQYF
J gene: TRBJ1-4; clone size: once; D gene: TRBD1; V gene: TRBV4-3; CDR3 DNA: TGCGCCAGCAGCCGCCCGCAGGGGGCTAATAATGAAAAACTGTTTTTT; CDR3 protein: CASSRPQGANNEKLFF
J gene: TRBJ2-7; clone size: -; D gene: TRBD1; V gene: TRBV12-5; CDR3 DNA: TGTGCTAGTGGTTCGGACAGGGCGGTCTACGAGCAGTACTTC; CDR3 protein: CASGSDRAVYEQYF
J gene: TRBJ2-5; clone size: -; D gene: -; V gene: TRBV6-1; CDR3 DNA: TGTGCCAGCGCCGGGACAAAGCAAGAGACCCAGTACTTC; CDR3 protein: CASAGTKQETQYF
J gene: TRBJ2-5; clone size: once; D gene: -; V gene: TRBV7-8; CDR3 DNA: TGTGCCAGCAGCTTAGTTCGGGTCCAAGAGACCCAGTACTTC; CDR3 protein: CASSLVRVQETQYF
J gene: TRBJ1-2; clone size: once; D gene: -; V gene: TRBV11-2; CDR3 DNA: TGTGCCAGCAGCTTAGATGGGGGACCTTTCTCGAACTATGGCTACACCTTC; CDR3 protein: CASSLDGGPFSNYGYTF
J gene: TRBJ1-1; clone size: few; D gene: TRBD1; V gene: TRBV7-2; CDR3 DNA: TGTGCCAGCAGCCCCCAGGGGGCTAGCACTGAAGCTTTCTTT; CDR3 protein: CASSPQGASTEAFF
J gene: TRBJ2-7; clone size: few; D gene: -; V gene: TRBV6-5; CDR3 DNA: TGTGCCAGCAGTTACTCATACGGGGTAACCTACGAGCAGTACTTC; CDR3 protein: CASSYSYGVTYEQYF
J gene: TRBJ2-3; clone size: -; D gene: TRBD2; V gene: TRBV15; CDR3 DNA: TGTGCCACCAGCAGGGGACTAGCGGTTAGCACAGATACGCAGTATTTT; CDR3 protein: CATSRGLAVSTDTQYF
J gene: TRBJ2-7; clone size: -; D gene: -; V gene: TRBV15; CDR3 DNA: TGTGCCACCAGCAGAGATCGGGACCCCTCCTACGAGCAGTACTTC; CDR3 protein: CATSRDRDPSYEQYF
J gene: TRBJ2-3; clone size: -; D gene: TRBD2; V gene: TRBV4-2; CDR3 DNA: TGTGCCAGCAGCCAAGCGAGCGGGGGGGCTGTAGATACGCAGTATTTT; CDR3 protein: CASSQASGGAVDTQYF
J gene: TRBJ2-7; clone size: -; D gene: TRBD1; V gene: TRBV19; CDR3 DNA: TGTGCCAGTAGTATCCGGTCAGGGGGATACGAGCAGTACTTC; CDR3 protein: CASSIRSGGYEQYF
J gene: TRBJ1-2; clone size: -; D gene: -; V gene: TRBV9; CDR3 DNA: TGTGCCAGCAGCGTAGTGGCAGCTAGCTATGGCTACACCTTC; CDR3 protein: CASSVVAASYGYTF
J gene: TRBJ1-6; clone size: -; D gene: TRBD1; V gene: TRBV7-9; CDR3 DNA: TGTGCCAGCAGCTTAGGGACAGGGTATGCCTATAATTCACCCCTCCACTTT; CDR3 protein: CASSLGTGYAYNSPLHF
J gene: TRBJ1-6; clone size: -; D gene: -; V gene: TRBV5-1; CDR3 DNA: TGCGCCAGCAGCTTGGCCGGGGGGAACTCACCCCTCCACTTT; CDR3 protein: CASSLAGGNSPLHF
J gene: TRBJ1-4; clone size: once; D gene: -; V gene: TRBV19; CDR3 DNA: TGTGCCAGTAGTATAGCTGGCAGTTTGAATGAAAAACTGTTTTTT; CDR3 protein: CASSIAGSLNEKLFF
J gene: TRBJ1-5; clone size: once; D gene: -; V gene: TRBV7-2; CDR3 DNA: TGTGCCAGCAGCTTAGATAATGGGGGTAGGCCCCAGCATTTT; CDR3 protein: CASSLDNGGRPQHF
J gene: TRBJ1-4; clone size: -; D gene: TRBD1; V gene: TRBV7-2; CDR3 DNA: TGTGCCAGCAGCTCAGGGGGCCTGGGGAATGAAAAACTGTTTTTT; CDR3 protein: CASSSGGLGNEKLFF
J gene: TRBJ2-3; clone size: -; D gene: TRBD2; V gene: TRBV2; CDR3 DNA: TGTGCCAGCAGTCTAGCGGGAGAGTTTGATACGCAGTATTTT; CDR3 protein: CASSLAGEFDTQYF
J gene: TRBJ2-5; clone size: -; D gene: -; V gene: TRBV2; CDR3 DNA: TGTGCCAGCAGTGAAACAGGTGGTGGGGAGACCCAGTACTTC; CDR3 protein: CASSETGGGETQYF
J gene: TRBJ2-5; clone size: -; D gene: TRBD2; V gene: TRBV11-2; CDR3 DNA: TGTGCCAGCAGCTTAGGGAGCGGGGGCGCGTCAGGAGAGACCCAGTACTTC; CDR3 protein: CASSLGSGGASGETQYF
J gene: TRBJ2-5; clone size: -; D gene: -; V gene: TRBV5-4; CDR3 DNA: TGTGCCAGCAGCTTGGCCGGACAGCAAGAGACCCAGTACTTC; CDR3 protein: CASSLAGQQETQYF
J gene: TRBJ1-5; clone size: -; D gene: -; V gene: TRBV18; CDR3 DNA: TGTGCCAGCTCACCGCGAGGCAGGGTTGGTCAGCCCCAGCATTTT; CDR3 protein: CASSPRGRVGQPQHF
J gene: TRBJ2-3; clone size: -; D gene: -; V gene: TRBV7-7; CDR3 DNA: TGTGCCAGCAGTCCAGGGTCTAGCACAGATACGCAGTATTTT; CDR3 protein: CASSPGSSTDTQYF
J gene: TRBJ1-1; clone size: -; D gene: TRBD1; V gene: TRBV2; CDR3 DNA: TGTGCCAGCAGTGAGACAGGGGGCTGGTCGGACACTGAAGCTTTCTTT; CDR3 protein: CASSETGGWSDTEAFF
J gene: TRBJ2-1; clone size: -; D gene: TRBD1; V gene: TRBV28; CDR3 DNA: TGTGCCAGCAGTTCCATGACAGGGGTTGCGGACAAAAATGAGCAGTTCTTC; CDR3 protein: CASSSMTGVADKNEQFF
J gene: TRBJ2-2; clone size: -; D gene: -; V gene: TRBV19; CDR3 DNA: TGTGCCAGTACCCAATTAAGCGCTATGAACACCGGGGAGCTGTTTTTT; CDR3 protein: CASTQLSAMNTGELFF
J gene: TRBJ2-7; clone size: -; D gene: -; V gene: TRBV4-2; CDR3 DNA: TGTGCCAGCAGCCCTAACCCCTACGAGCAGTACTTC; CDR3 protein: CASSPNPYEQYF
J gene: TRBJ2-5; clone size: -; D gene: TRBD2; V gene: TRBV7-2; CDR3 DNA: TGTGCCAGCAGCACTCCCGGGGGGGGGACGGAGACCCAGTACTTC; CDR3 protein: CASSTPGGGTETQYF
J gene: TRBJ1-4; clone size: -; D gene: TRBD1; V gene: TRBV9; CDR3 DNA: TGTGCCAGCAGCGGGGGACAGAGCCTCGAAAAACTGTTTTTT; CDR3 protein: CASSGGQSLEKLFF
J gene: TRBJ2-1; clone size: -; D gene: TRBD2; V gene: TRBV7-3; CDR3 DNA: TGTGCCAGCAGCTTAACGTGGGCTAGCGGCTACAATGAGCAGTTCTTC; CDR3 protein: CASSLTWASGYNEQFF
J gene: TRBJ1-1; clone size: -; D gene: TRBD1; V gene: TRBV18; CDR3 DNA: TGTGCCAGCTCACCGACAGGGTCCACTGAAGCTTTCTTT; CDR3 protein: CASSPTGSTEAFF
J gene: TRBJ2-7; clone size: -; D gene: -; V gene: TRBV19; CDR3 DNA: TGTGCCAGTAGCCCCGGGACTCTCTGGGAGCAGTACTTC; CDR3 protein: CASSPGTLWEQYF
J gene: TRBJ2-3; clone size: once; D gene: TRBD1; V gene: TRBV5-6; CDR3 DNA: TGTGCCAGCAGCAGACAGGGCCTCCACACAGATACGCAGTATTTT; CDR3 protein: CASSRQGLHTDTQYF
J gene: TRBJ2-7; clone size: -; D gene: -; V gene: TRBV5-5; CDR3 DNA: TGTGCCAGCAGCTTGGGTGGGGGTATTGGCTCCTACGAGCAGTACTTC; CDR3 protein: CASSLGGGIGSYEQYF
J gene: TRBJ2-2; clone size: -; D gene: -; V gene: TRBV19; CDR3 DNA: TGTGCCAGTAGTATAGAATTCGCGGTGGGGCAGAGAGTCACCGGGGAGCTGTTTTTT; CDR3 protein: CASSIEFAVGQRVTGELFF
J gene: TRBJ2-2; clone size: -; D gene: -; V gene: TRBV2; CDR3 DNA: TGTGCCAGCAGTGGTGGCCCTTGGATCGGGGAGCTGTTTTTT; CDR3 protein: CASSGGPWIGELFF
J gene: TRBJ2-5; clone size: -; D gene: -; V gene: TRBV2; CDR3 DNA: TGTGCCAGCGGGCCAACGGGGCCCCAAGAGACCCAGTACTTC; CDR3 protein: CASGPTGPQETQYF
J gene: TRBJ2-7; clone size: -; D gene: TRBD2; V gene: TRBV27; CDR3 DNA: TGTGCCAGCAGTCCCGCCCGGACTAGCGGGCAAACCTACGAGCAGTACTTC; CDR3 protein: CASSPARTSGQTYEQYF
J gene: TRBJ2-7; clone size: -; D gene: -; V gene: TRBV10-2; CDR3 DNA: TGCGCCAGCAGTTCGGTTTCCCCGGGGTCCGAGCAGTACTTC; CDR3 protein: CASSSVSPGSEQYF
J gene: TRBJ1-2; clone size: -; D gene: -; V gene: TRBV6-1; CDR3 DNA: TGTGCCAGCAGCCCCATAGAAATTAACTATGGCTACACCTTC; CDR3 protein: CASSPIEINYGYTF
J gene: TRBJ1-1; clone size: -; D gene: -; V gene: TRBV7-6; CDR3 DNA: TGTGCCAGCAGCTTAGGAGGAGTGAACACTGAAGCTTTCTTT; CDR3 protein: CASSLGGVNTEAFF
J gene: TRBJ2-7; clone size: few; D gene: TRBD1; V gene: TRBV27; CDR3 DNA: TGTGCCAGCAGTTTCCCGGGCAGGGGGTTTGACGAGCAGTACTTC; CDR3 protein: CASSFPGRGFDEQYF
J gene: TRBJ1-1; clone size: -; D gene: -; V gene: TRBV18; CDR3 DNA: TGTGCCAGCTCACCACCGATCGGGACAATGAACACTGAAGCTTTCTTT; CDR3 protein: CASSPPIGTMNTEAFF
J gene: TRBJ2-2; clone size: -; D gene: -; V gene: TRBV19; CDR3 DNA: TGTGCCAGTAGTATCTCCCCCGTGAACACCGGGGAGCTGTTTTTT; CDR3 protein: CASSISPVNTGELFF
J gene: TRBJ1-1; clone size: -; D gene: -; V gene: TRBV19; CDR3 DNA: TGTGCCAGTAGTCAGAACATGAACACTGAAGCTTTCTTT; CDR3 protein: CASSQNMNTEAFF
J gene: TRBJ2-1; clone size: -; D gene: TRBD2; V gene: TRBV11-2; CDR3 DNA: TGTGCCAGCAGCTTCCAGCTAGCGGGGCTGAATGAGCAGTTCTTC; CDR3 protein: CASSFQLAGLNEQFF